Presented here are 14 T cell receptor beta chains from one specimen sequenced in a study of OX40 agonist ivuxolimab in advanced cancers. TCRdb's copy holds only in-frame clones and misses some; the assay was immunoSEQ multiplex PCR. This table holds about 94,000 clones, roughly 87% found once. The sample consisted of CD4+ or CD8+ T cells sorted from blood, taken in a trial of the OX40 agonist ivuxolimab. These receptors all come from an adult with an advanced solid tumor such as melanoma, head and neck, liver or kidney cancer.

V usage is TRBV5-1 and J usage is TRBJ1-2, with D uncertain. Trimming took 0 bases from V and 1 from J, leaving 13 bases between them. The germline CDR1 and CDR2 sequences are SGHRS and YFSETQ. The CDR3 length is 16 residues. The CDR3, as DNA: TGCGCCAGCAGCTTGGCTGATCCGGGATTTAACTATGGCTACACCTTC. Residues: CASSLADPGFNYGYTF. The complete variable domain, with remaining parts taken from reference TRBV5-1 and TRBJ1-2, reads KAGVTQTPRYLIKTRGQQVTLSCSPISGHRSVSWYQQTPGQGLQFLFEYFSETQRNKGNFPGRFSGRQFSNSRSEMNVSTLELGDSALYLCASSLADPGFNYGYTFGSGTRLTVV.

The chain uses TRBV27 and TRBJ1-1; D remains ambiguous. V lost 3 bases and J lost 5, with 13 bases in between. The germline gives CDR1 MNHEY, CDR2 SMNVEV (reference sequence). CDR3 length equals 14 residues. This CDR3 reads CASSFTVGMTEAFF. Written as DNA, the CDR3 is TGTGCCAGCAGTTTTACGGTCGGTATGACTGAAGCTTTCTTT.

The chain carries TRBV12-5 and TRBJ2-2, with D perhaps TRBD1 (7 bases). The V and J ends lost 2 bases and 7 bases respectively, with 14 bases between them. Germline V lookup: CDR1 LGHNT, CDR2 FRNRAP. The CDR3 has 15 amino acids. In nucleotides, the CDR3 is TGTGCTAGTGGTTTGAGGAGGGGGCCGGGCGGGGAGCTGTTTTTT. This codes for CASGLRRGPGGELFF. Full variable domain (rest looked up from reference TRBV12-5 and TRBJ2-2): DARVTQTPRHKVTEMGQEVTMRCQPILGHNTVFWYRQTMMQGLELLAYFRNRAPLDDSGMPKDRFSAEMPDATLATLKIQPSEPRDSAVYFCASGLRRGPGGELFFGEGSRLTVL.

The chain employs TRBV5-6 and TRBJ1-1; unclear D gene. The V end was cut by 2 bases, the J end by 2 bases, with 4 bases between. The germline V gene has CDR1 SGHDT and CDR2 YYEEEE. This CDR3 has 12 residues. In DNA, the CDR3 is TGTGCCAGCAGCTTTGCCAACACTGAAGCTTTCTTT. It yields the protein CASSFANTEAFF.

This chain connects TRBV6-6 to TRBJ1-6; TRBD1 might be the D (6 bases). CDR3 length: 12 amino acids. V was pared by 6 bases and J by 7 bases, with 7 bases between. Germline V gene data show CDR1 as MNHNY and CDR2 as SVGAGI (reference sequence). The CDR3, as DNA: TGTGCCAGCAGCGGACAGAATTCACCCCTCCACTTT. It is translated as CASSGQNSPLHF.

The chain couples TRBV6-5 to TRBJ2-5; a possible D gene is TRBD1 (5 bases). The DNA matches TRBJ2-7 better at its end, which makes the J call doubtful. Germline CDR1 is MNHEY and CDR2 is SVGAGI. The CDR3 is 15 residues long. CDR3 bases: TGTGCCAGCATGGGTCTCCGCAGGGCAGCCCCCGAGCAGTACTTC. This codes for CASMGLRRAAPEQYF.

V gene TRBV11-2 combines with J gene TRBJ1-4; no definite D call. The CDR3 length is 17 residues. V dropped 3 bases and J dropped 3 bases, with 17 bases sitting between them. In germline, CDR1 is SGHAT, CDR2 FQNNGV. This CDR3 reads CASSFDGPPRANEKLFF. The CDR3 coding sequence is TGTGCCAGCAGCTTTGACGGACCACCGAGGGCTAATGAAAAACTGTTTTTT.

The chain carries TRBV18 and TRBJ1-5; unclear D gene. Germline CDR1 is KGHSH and CDR2 is LQKENI. Trimming removed 3 bases at V and 4 bases at J, with 7 bases between. The CDR3 covers 13 residues. CDR3 in amino acids: CASSPEMNQPQHF. CDR3 DNA sequence: TGTGCCAGCTCACCGGAAATGAATCAGCCCCAGCATTTT.

The gene calls are TRBV18 and TRBJ2-3; TRBD2 might be the D (7 bases). The CDR3 loop spans 16 amino acids. CDR1 is KGHSH and CDR2 is LQKENI in the germline V gene. V was shortened by 6 bases and J by 2 bases, with 18 bases between the two germline ends. CDR3 nucleotide sequence: TGTGCCAGCTCCTCCTTTGGGGGGGGCCTCACAGATACGCAGTATTTT. It specifies CASSSFGGGLTDTQYF.

In regard to this clone: Distinct nucleotide sequences in the sample also encode this CDR3. V is TRBV30 and J is TRBJ1-3; D not resolved. The germline gives CDR1 GTSNPN, CDR2 SVGIG (reference sequence). This CDR3 has 14 amino acids. V lost 0 bases, J lost 4 bases, and 10 bases lay in between. For the CDR3, the DNA is TGTGCCTGGAGTGTACAAGGTGGGGGAAACACCATATATTTT. It encodes CAWSVQGGGNTIYF.

The V and J genes are TRBV9 and TRBJ1-3; D is unclear. The germline CDR1 and CDR2 sequences are SGDLS and YYNGEE. The CDR3 consists of 18 residues. V dropped 1 base and J dropped 4 bases, with 21 bases sitting between them. CDR3 amino acids: CASSVTAGLPAEGNTIYF. The DNA of the CDR3 is TGTGCCAGCAGCGTAACGGCCGGACTCCCGGCGGAGGGAAACACCATATATTTT. Full variable domain (remainder filled in from reference TRBV9 and TRBJ1-3): DSGVTQTPKHLITATGQRVTLRCSPRSGDLSVYWYQQSLDQGLQFLIQYYNGEERAKGNILERFSAQQFPDLHSELNLSSLELGDSALYFCASSVTAGLPAEGNTIYFGEGSWLTVV.

The J gene is TRBJ2-7, the V gene TRBV7-3, with TRBD1 identical over 7 bases. J gave up 6 bases and V 5 bases, and 16 bases lay outside the gene matches. Germline assignment: CDR1 SGHTA and CDR2 FQGTGA. The CDR3 totals 16 residues. CDR3 amino acids: CASSPVPGQMYSEQYF. CDR3 in DNA: TGTGCCAGCAGCCCCGTCCCGGGACAGATGTATAGCGAGCAGTACTTC.

This chain joins TRBV19 and TRBJ2-1; perhaps D is TRBD1 or TRBD2 (5 bases each). The V gene lost 4 bases and the J gene lost 8 bases, with 24 bases spanning the gap. CDR3 length: 17 residues. Looked up from germline, CDR1 is LNHDA and CDR2 is SQIVND (reference sequence). CDR3 nucleotide sequence: TGTGCCAGTAGTAAGCTTTCGGGGACCGGTCTGGGAGATGAGCAGTTCTTC. Translating gives CASSKLSGTGLGDEQFF.

This chain uses TRBV5-1 with TRBJ2-1; D tentatively reads TRBD1 or TRBD2 (5 bases each). The CDR3 extends over 15 amino acids. V dropped 0 bases and J dropped 5 bases, with 12 bases sitting between them. Germline assignment: CDR1 SGHRS and CDR2 YFSETQ. This chain's CDR3 is CASSLGYGDHNEQFF. The CDR3 coding sequence is TGCGCCAGCAGCTTGGGTTATGGGGACCACAATGAGCAGTTCTTC.